This entry describes one T cell receptor (beta chain). Healthy individuals who donated bone marrow served as the donors. Trimming removed 3 bases from V and 1 base from J; junction bases left unmatched: 5. The CDR3 loop spans 15 amino acids. CDR1 and CDR2 from the germline V gene are SEHNR and FQNEAQ (reference sequence). This entry is derived from a study of cytomegalovirus exposure and HLA in healthy donors. PCR was performed using 60 Vbeta and 13 Jbeta primers. This table comes from immunoSEQ multiplex PCR, and its TCRdb copy is limited to in-frame clones, with some not included. The table has under 200,000 clones, approximately 75% seen once.

The source of this sequence is a man aged 50 or older in good health and CMV-seropositive. V and J are TRBV7-9 and TRBJ1-1; 7 positions agree with TRBD1. The sample was PBMCs. The CDR3 DNA follows: TGTGCCAGCAGCTTCGACCGGGACAGGAACACTGAAGCTTTCTTT. It is translated as CASSFDRDRNTEAFF.